This T cell receptor beta chain comes out of a study of cytomegalovirus exposure and HLA in healthy donors. Vbeta (60) and Jbeta (13) primers were used in the PCR. Profiled with immunoSEQ multiplex PCR; TCRdb holds only in-frame clones, not every one. Of around 230,000 clones in the sample, about three quarters were seen once. Germline CDR1 is SGHRS and CDR2 is YFSETQ. V dropped 4 bases and J dropped 2; count of bases not matched to a gene: 17. The CDR3 sequence is 18 residues long. The gene calls are TRBV5-1 and TRBJ2-5; 7 bases align to TRBD1. This TCR was sampled from a male donor in good health and CMV-seronegative. Sequenced: PBMCs. As DNA, the CDR3 is TGCGCCAGCAGCCTGCTGAGGACAGGAGACAGGAGACAAGAGACCCAGTACTTC. Encoded protein: CASSLLRTGDRRQETQYF.